These 7 T cell receptor beta chains were all obtained from the same sample, sequenced in a study of shared clonotypes between healthy human individuals. The data were produced by immunoSEQ multiplex PCR, yet TCRdb's version contains in-frame clones alone and is incomplete. The profile shows 2 million to 2.5 million clones, less than 95% of them singletons. Naivety among CD8 cells was defined by CD45RO negativity and positive CCR7 selection, thereby excluding terminally differentiated effector memory CD45RA+ cells. What was sequenced was naive CD8+ T cells sorted from blood. The receptors were sampled from a man younger than 30 in good health.

The chain has TRBV28 and TRBJ1-1; D unclear. There are 16 residues in the CDR3. V shed 3 bases and J shed 0 bases, with 14 bases lying between them. Germline CDR1 MDHEN, CDR2 SYDVKM. The CDR3 sequence is CASSLFFGSLNTEAFF. DNA of the CDR3: TGTGCCAGCAGTTTGTTTTTCGGCAGCCTGAACACTGAAGCTTTCTTT.

With regard to this clone: This specimen includes other DNA sequences encoding the same CDR3. The rearrangement uses TRBV6-1 and TRBJ2-1; D uncertain. Germline CDR1 reads MNHNS; CDR2 reads SASEGT. Between the trimmed V and J ends, which lost 3 bases and 6 bases, there was a span of 3 bases. The CDR3 is 11 amino acids. The CDR3 DNA is TGTGCCAGCAGTGAGGGCAATGAGCAGTTCTTC. Translated, it gives CASSEGNEQFF.

With respect to this clone: The sample holds other DNA sequences that translate to the same CDR3. This rearrangement joins TRBV4-1 to TRBJ2-7; 9 bases line up with TRBD1. CDR1 is MGHRA and CDR2 is YSYEKL in the germline V gene. The CDR3 extends over 15 amino acids. J lost 0 bases, V lost 4 bases, and 4 bases had no gene match. Written as DNA, the CDR3 is TGCGCCAGCAGCCTCGGACAGGGGCTCTCCTACGAGCAGTACTTC. Translated: CASSLGQGLSYEQYF.

Worth noting for this clone: The same CDR3 is also encoded by other DNA sequences in this sample. V gene TRBV4-1 combines with J gene TRBJ2-3; TRBD2 is a possible D gene (6 bases). The length of the CDR3 is 15 residues. In germline, CDR1 is MGHRA, CDR2 YSYEKL. V was shortened by 0 bases and J by 5 bases, with 12 bases between the two germline ends. The CDR3 reads CASSQDAGLVDTQYF. The CDR3 DNA sequence: TGCGCCAGCAGCCAAGATGCGGGGCTTGTAGATACGCAGTATTTT.

As for this clone: The junction departs from germline at one end; a sequencing error may be responsible. The gene calls are TRBV13 and TRBJ2-7; no reliable D call. From germline, CDR1 is PRHDT and CDR2 FYEKMQ (reference sequence). This CDR3 has 12 amino acids. Here the CDR3 reads CASSLGTVGLYF. CDR3 sequence (DNA): TGTGCCAGCAGCTTAGGGACCGTGGGGTTGTATTTC. Together with reference TRBV13 and TRBJ2-7, the CDR3 gives the full variable domain: AAGVIQSPRHLIKEKRETATLKCYPIPRHDTVYWYQQGPGQDPQFLISFYEKMQSDKGSIPDRFSAQQFSDYHSELNMSSLELGDSALYFCASSLGTVGLYFGPGTRLTVT.

The chain uses TRBV13 and TRBJ1-2, with unresolved D. V was pared by 5 bases and J by 4 bases, with 11 bases between. The germline gives CDR1 PRHDT, CDR2 FYEKMQ (reference sequence). The CDR3 covers 13 residues. The CDR3 here is CASSPSDFYGYTF. CDR3 nucleotide sequence: TGTGCCAGCAGCCCTAGCGACTTCTATGGCTACACCTTC.

The CDR3 nucleotides are TGTGCCACAAGATCAGGGGTGAGCGAGCAGTACTTC. This sequence encodes CATRSGVSEQYF. The chain links TRBV15 to TRBJ2-7, with a possible D match to TRBD1 (6 bases). V gave up 9 bases and J gave up 6 bases, with 15 bases separating them. CDR1 LNHNV and CDR2 YYDKDF come from the germline V gene (reference sequence). CDR3 length equals 12 residues.